A selection of T cell receptor beta chains follows, all from one sample in a study of blood T cell repertoires in COVID-19. This table comes from immunoSEQ multiplex PCR, and its TCRdb copy is limited to in-frame clones, with some not included. This sample has 60,000 to 75,000 clones, with roughly 85% found just once. The sample comprised peripheral blood. These receptors were collected from a young man with acute or convalescent COVID-19. Each CDR3 is given without its conserved first and last residue.

>13|TRBV18|TRBJ1-2
ASSTNRGGLHGYT
>12|TRBV6-5|TRBJ1-2
ASSKTDINYGYT
>12|TRBV25-1|TRBJ1-2
ASSDFGGNYGYT
>10|TRBV7-2|TRBJ2-1
ASSPQRGGQF
>13|TRBV5-1|TRBJ1-2
ASSVGTGSRYGYT
>13|TRBV10-3|TRBJ1-3
AISESLVGGNTIY
>14|TRBV5-5|TRBJ1-5
ASSLASFGGNQPQH
>11|TRBV3-1/TRBV3-2|TRBJ1-5
ASSQGGGQPQH
>16|TRBV14|TRBJ2-1
ASSHRVAGGLTYNEQF
>12|TRBV28|TRBJ1-5
ASSIATGHQPQH
>14|TRBV18|TRBJ2-5
ASSPPASGSKETQY